This TCR beta chain is from a study of T cell repertoires in cytomegalovirus infection. On the study more broadly: Alongside well-studied HLA-B-restricted CMV epitopes, recently identified HLA-C-restricted CMV epitopes were also used. Evidence of both CMV infection and a matching HLA type came from public TCR beta signatures.

TCRdb re-called the reads through MiXCR, storing one row per CDR3 protein. The sample has some 800,000 distinct CDR3 sequences, about 33% seen once; the top ten hold around 12%. Comment on this clonotype: Its target is not known.

Study-level findings and limits: There were HLA-C-restricted CMV-specific TCR beta clonotypes dominating the ex vivo response. The study identified carriers of CMV plus the relevant HLA from cumulative public TCR beta family frequency.

This CDR3 is 15 amino acids long. V gave up 6 bases and J gave up 3 bases; unmatched junction bases: 6. Germline V gene data show CDR1 as MNHNS and CDR2 as SASEGT. The chain is built from TRBV6-1 and TRBJ2-1; 9 bases fit TRBD1. The specimen comprised cultured CD8+ T cells from PBMCs, sampled from culture after CMV antigen stimulation. This sequence was found in a human donor in good health (CMV status not recorded). Some clones in this sample may be carry-over from other donors' samples. As DNA, the CDR3 is TGTGCCAGCAGCTTAGGGGACAGGGACTACAATGAGCAGTTCTTC. Its protein is CASSLGDRDYNEQFF.